A selection of T cell receptor beta chains follows, all from one sample in a study of blood T cell repertoires in COVID-19. Libraries were prepared by immunoSEQ multiplex PCR; TCRdb keeps only in-frame clonotypes and omits some of them. The sample holds about 35,000 clones, approximately 87% seen once. Input material: peripheral blood. The receptors were gathered from a human donor in a cohort sampled during active COVID-19. The CDR3 runs from the conserved cysteine through the conserved F or W. Fields, in order: CDR3 DNA, CDR3 protein, J gene, V gene, D gene. A D gene is named only where the DNA matches it firmly.

TGCAGTGCTAGAGCAACAGATACGCAGTATTTT,CSARATDTQYF,TRBJ2-3,TRBV20-1,.
TGCAGCGTTGAGACAGGGAGAGGCTACACCTTC,CSVETGRGYTF,TRBJ1-2,TRBV29-1,TRBD1
TGTGCCAGCATCTGGACAGGGGGCTATGGCTACACCTTC,CASIWTGGYGYTF,TRBJ1-2,TRBV6-5,TRBD1
TGCGCCAGCAGTGAAACAGGGATCTGGGAGCAGTACTTC,CASSETGIWEQYF,TRBJ2-7,TRBV10-1,.
TGTGCCAGCAGTTACTCGGCGGGGAACACTGAAGCTTTCTTT,CASSYSAGNTEAFF,TRBJ1-1,TRBV6-2/TRBV6-3,.
TGTGCCAGCAGCTCTGGCGGAAGAGCGCGCGAAAAACTGTTTTTT,CASSSGGRAREKLFF,TRBJ1-4,TRBV7-9,.
TGTGCCAGCAGTTTAGTAGGGGGCGAGCAGTACTTC,CASSLVGGEQYF,TRBJ2-7,TRBV27,.
TGTGCCAGCAGCCCTTCCGGAAACACCATATATTTT,CASSPSGNTIYF,TRBJ1-3,TRBV11-2,.
TGTGCCATCAGTCGACAGGGTTTTGAGACCCAGTACTTC,CAISRQGFETQYF,TRBJ2-5,TRBV10-3,TRBD1
TGTGCCAGTAAGGAGGGTAACTATGGCTACACCTTC,CASKEGNYGYTF,TRBJ1-2,TRBV19,.
TGCAGCGTTGAACGGGATCCCGACACTGAAGCTTTCTTT,CSVERDPDTEAFF,TRBJ1-1,TRBV29-1,.
TGCGCCAGCAGCCTCGGAAACAGGGGGACTGAAGCTTTCTTT,CASSLGNRGTEAFF,TRBJ1-1,TRBV4-1,TRBD1
TGTGCCAGCAGCCCATTCGACAGGGGGCTGGCTAATGAAAAACTGTTTTTT,CASSPFDRGLANEKLFF,TRBJ1-4,TRBV7-2,TRBD1
TGTGCCAGCAGCCCCAGTAGGGGTCACACTGAAGCTTTCTTT,CASSPSRGHTEAFF,TRBJ1-1,TRBV11-2,.
TGTGCCAGCAGCTTAAGTGGCGGGGGGGCTTGGGAGCAGTTCTTC,CASSLSGGGAWEQFF,TRBJ2-1,TRBV7-6,TRBD2
TGTGCCAGCAGTTTACGGGAGGGACAGCCCCAGCATTTT,CASSLREGQPQHF,TRBJ1-5,TRBV12-3/TRBV12-4,.